The rows below give T cell receptor beta chains drawn from one sample of a study of T cell repertoires in ileal Crohn's disease. Repertoires were generated with immunoSEQ multiplex PCR, while TCRdb's copy carries only in-frame clones and drops some. The sample contains under 3,500 clones, roughly 69% of which appear only once. The specimen sequenced was ileal tissue. The receptors originated from an adult with Crohn's disease. Each CDR3 is given with its conserved first and last residue. A D gene is named only where the DNA matches it firmly. Where a row states a size, it is once, few, many or the class of an expanded clone; other rows omit it.

j_call d_call v_call clone_size cdr3_nt cdr3_aa
TRBJ2-3 TRBD2 TRBV10-2 . TGCGCCAGCAGAGGGACTAGCGGAATCACAGATACGCAGTATTTT CASRGTSGITDTQYF
TRBJ2-2 . TRBV30 few TGTGCCTGGAGTCGGCGGGGCGGGGAGCTGTTTTTT CAWSRRGGELFF
TRBJ2-7 . TRBV6-5 . TGTGCCAGCAGGAGGGATCAATACTACGAGCAGTACTTC CASRRDQYYEQYF
TRBJ2-5 TRBD2 TRBV27 . TGTGCCAGCAGTCGAATGAGCCGGGAGGGCCTCCGGGAGACCCAGTACTTC CASSRMSREGLRETQYF
TRBJ1-4 TRBD1 TRBV28 . TGTGCCAGCAGTTTTATCCGGGACAGGGTTGAAAAACTGTTTTTT CASSFIRDRVEKLFF
TRBJ1-2 . TRBV4-1 . TGCGCCAGCAGCCAAGTAGGCAGTTATGGCTACACCTTC CASSQVGSYGYTF
TRBJ1-3 . TRBV7-8 . TGTGCCAGCAGTTTTTGGGACTCCGGTGGCGGAAACACCATATATTTT CASSFWDSGGGNTIYF
TRBJ1-4 . TRBV30 . TGTGCCTGGAGTCACGGGGAAAAACTGTTTTTT CAWSHGEKLFF
TRBJ1-1 TRBD1 TRBV2 . TGTGCCAGCAGTGGAAGGGGGCGAACTGAAGCTTTCTTT CASSGRGRTEAFF
TRBJ1-1 TRBD1 TRBV28 . TGTGCCAGCAGTTTGCAGGACAGGGTTGGCACTGAAGCTTTCTTT CASSLQDRVGTEAFF
TRBJ2-1 TRBD2 TRBV5-8 . TGTGCCAGCAGCCCTTTAGCGGGAGGGAATGAGCAGTTCTTC CASSPLAGGNEQFF
TRBJ2-5 TRBD2 TRBV7-6 . TGTGCCAGCAGCCTTACCCACTCTAGCGGGGAGACCCAGTACTTC CASSLTHSSGETQYF
TRBJ1-2 . TRBV2 . TGTGCCAGCAAACCTTGGACAGCTTATGGCTACACCTTC CASKPWTAYGYTF
TRBJ2-2 . TRBV18 . TGTGCCAGCTCAGCCCGGGACTCTAACACCGGGGAGCTGTTTTTT CASSARDSNTGELFF
TRBJ2-7 TRBD1 TRBV27 . TGTGCCAGCAGTAAACAGGGGGCCTACGAGCAGTACTTC CASSKQGAYEQYF
TRBJ2-2 . TRBV15 . TGTGCCACCAGCAGAGAAAGGCACCCCGGGGAGCTGTTTTTT CATSRERHPGELFF
TRBJ1-2 . TRBV30 few TGTGCCTGGAGGGCCTGGGCGTCCAACTATGGCTACACCTTC CAWRAWASNYGYTF
TRBJ2-1 . TRBV6-1 few TGTGCCAGCAGCTGGATCAATGAGCAGTTCTTC CASSWINEQFF
TRBJ1-2 . TRBV2 . TGTGCCAGCAGCCCGGATGGTAACTATGGCTACACCTTC CASSPDGNYGYTF
TRBJ2-2 . TRBV7-3 . TGTGCCAGCAGCTTACTAGGTACCAACACCGGGGAGCTGTTTTTT CASSLLGTNTGELFF
TRBJ2-3 TRBD2 TRBV10-3 . TGTGCCATCAGTGAGTCGAGGGAGGGGGATACGCAGTATTTT CAISESREGDTQYF
TRBJ1-2 . TRBV11-2 few TGTGCCAGCAGCTTAGGGGGGTCACTTTTTAACTATGGCTACACCTTC CASSLGGSLFNYGYTF
TRBJ1-4 . TRBV5-1 . TGCGCCAGCACATGGGATGGAGAAAAACTGTTTTTT CASTWDGEKLFF
TRBJ1-1 . TRBV2 . TGTGCCAGCAGTGGGGTTGAAGCATTCACTGAAGCTTTCTTT CASSGVEAFTEAFF
TRBJ1-2 . TRBV6-4 . TGTGCCAGCAGTCCGGGGGCCTCCCGCCCCTATGGCTACACCTTC CASSPGASRPYGYTF
TRBJ2-1 TRBD2 TRBV6-5 . TGTGCCAGCAGTTACTCGGAGCGGGAGTTTCGGAATGAGCAGTTCTTC CASSYSEREFRNEQFF
TRBJ1-4 . TRBV28 . TGTGCCAGCAGTTTATACGCACCGGGTTCTATTGAAAAACTGTTTTTT CASSLYAPGSIEKLFF
TRBJ2-2 . TRBV5-4 . TGTGCCAGCAGCTTGGCCCTCGACAGGCGACTAATGAAAACCGGGGAGCTGTTTTTT CASSLALDRRLMKTGELFF
TRBJ1-2 . TRBV25-1 few TGTGCCAGCAGTGTCGGACAGACTTCTAACTATGGCTACACCTTC CASSVGQTSNYGYTF
TRBJ2-2 . TRBV5-6 . TGTGCCAGCAGCTTGCAGGGGTACACCGGGGAGCTGTTTTTT CASSLQGYTGELFF
TRBJ1-1 . TRBV9 once TGTGCCAGCAGCGGTGGGACAAACGCTGAAGCTTTCTTT CASSGGTNAEAFF
TRBJ2-6 TRBD1 TRBV29-1 . TGCAGCGTTGAACCCGTACGACAGGGGGCTGGGGCCAACGTCCTGACTTTC CSVEPVRQGAGANVLTF
TRBJ2-3 TRBD2 TRBV9 . TGTGCCAGCAGCGTAGGCGTACAGCCGGGAGGAGGAGGAGATACGCAGTATTTT CASSVGVQPGGGGDTQYF
TRBJ1-5 TRBD1 TRBV27 few TGTGCCAGCAGTCCTCGACAGGGTGTTCAGCCCCAGCATTTT CASSPRQGVQPQHF
TRBJ1-1 . TRBV25-1 . TGTGCCAGCAAGGGGGACCTGAACACTGAAGCTTTCTTT CASKGDLNTEAFF
TRBJ1-4 TRBD1 TRBV5-1 . TGCGCCAGCAGCTCAGGACAGGGACTTTATAATGAAAAACTGTTTTTT CASSSGQGLYNEKLFF
TRBJ1-1 . TRBV7-9 . TGTGCCAGCAGCCCTACAGGGCCTAGATCTGAAGCTTTCTTT CASSPTGPRSEAFF
TRBJ2-7 TRBD1 TRBV6-6 . TGTGCCAGCAGTTTTCCGGGACAGGGGAACGAGCAGTACTTC CASSFPGQGNEQYF
TRBJ1-2 TRBD1 TRBV2 . TGTGCCAGCAGTCCTCCAAGGACAGGGACCCCCTATGGCTACACCTTC CASSPPRTGTPYGYTF
TRBJ2-7 TRBD2 TRBV28 . TGTGCCAGCAGCCCCTTAGCAGGACTAGCGGGACAACAAGGGGGGCAGTACTTC CASSPLAGLAGQQGGQYF
TRBJ2-2 . TRBV27 . TGTGCCAGCAGCCCGACATCCCTGAACACCGGGGAGCTGTTTTTT CASSPTSLNTGELFF
TRBJ1-1 . TRBV7-9 . TGTGCCAGCAGCTTAGTAAGCTCCAACACTGAAGCTTTCTTT CASSLVSSNTEAFF
TRBJ2-1 . TRBV5-1 . TGCGCCAGCAGGGGACCCTCCTACAATGAGCAGTTCTTC CASRGPSYNEQFF
TRBJ1-6 . TRBV6-1 medium-sized TGTGCCAGCAGTGAAGGGGTTTCGGGGGTTGCTTCACCCCTCCACTTT CASSEGVSGVASPLHF
TRBJ1-2 . TRBV6-5 . TGTGCCAGCAGGGGACACGCCGCGCGGTATGGCTACACCTTC CASRGHAARYGYTF
TRBJ1-1 . TRBV29-1 . TGCAGCGTTGCCAGGCAGGGAGGGGGAGCTTTCTTT CSVARQGGGAFF
TRBJ2-1 TRBD1 TRBV4-2 few TGTGCCAGCAGCCAAGGGGACAGCAATGAGCAGTTCTTC CASSQGDSNEQFF
TRBJ1-1 . TRBV4-1 few TGCGCCAGCAGCCAAGAAGTGCGCTGGGGGGGGCAAGCTTTCTTT CASSQEVRWGGQAFF
TRBJ1-4 . TRBV9 . TGTGCCAGCAGCTCCGAAGGGGTTTCTAATGAAAAACTGTTTTTT CASSSEGVSNEKLFF
TRBJ1-1 . TRBV5-4 . TGTGCCAGCAGCTTGGCCTGGGGGACCACTGAAGCTTTCTTT CASSLAWGTTEAFF
TRBJ2-1 . TRBV30 medium-sized TGTGCCTGGAGCGCTGACTTGATGAATGAGCAGTTCTTC CAWSADLMNEQFF
TRBJ1-1 TRBD1 TRBV15 . TGTGCCACCAGCCGGGACAGGGAGAAAGCTTTCTTT CATSRDREKAFF
TRBJ1-2 . TRBV6-1 once TGTGCCAGCAGTATTTATACAGGTGGCCATGGCTACACCTTC CASSIYTGGHGYTF